This T cell receptor beta chain was captured by sequencing in a study of cytomegalovirus exposure and HLA in healthy donors. On the study more broadly: Findings of an earlier analysis included some 110 million unique TCR beta sequences from 170 million or so T cells.

While unrecorded immune exposures were likely, the donors were nominally healthy when sampled. Overall study results and limits: There were reportedly fewer N-insertions in an Asian-associated ancestry cluster than the approximately 700-donor mean, in a later analysis. Overall, about 160 TCR beta chains were annotated as cytomegalovirus-associated.

A note on this clone: What it binds is unknown.

Researchers ran the PCR with 60 Vbeta and 13 Jbeta primers. Assay used: immunoSEQ multiplex PCR; TCRdb lists only in-frame clones, some missing. The sample lists more than 130,000 clones, about 79% occurring once. The V gene's germline CDR1 is WSHSY and CDR2 SAAADI. This CDR3 contains 15 residues. V dropped 4 bases and J dropped 3; count of bases not matched to a gene: 5. Source material: PBMCs. The V gene is TRBV10-2, the J gene TRBJ2-1; 8 bases are shared with TRBD2. The sequence was obtained from a male donor in good health and CMV-seronegative. The CDR3 loop reads CASSAPSGYYNEQFF. CDR3 in DNA: TGCGCCAGCAGTGCGCCTAGCGGGTACTACAATGAGCAGTTCTTC.